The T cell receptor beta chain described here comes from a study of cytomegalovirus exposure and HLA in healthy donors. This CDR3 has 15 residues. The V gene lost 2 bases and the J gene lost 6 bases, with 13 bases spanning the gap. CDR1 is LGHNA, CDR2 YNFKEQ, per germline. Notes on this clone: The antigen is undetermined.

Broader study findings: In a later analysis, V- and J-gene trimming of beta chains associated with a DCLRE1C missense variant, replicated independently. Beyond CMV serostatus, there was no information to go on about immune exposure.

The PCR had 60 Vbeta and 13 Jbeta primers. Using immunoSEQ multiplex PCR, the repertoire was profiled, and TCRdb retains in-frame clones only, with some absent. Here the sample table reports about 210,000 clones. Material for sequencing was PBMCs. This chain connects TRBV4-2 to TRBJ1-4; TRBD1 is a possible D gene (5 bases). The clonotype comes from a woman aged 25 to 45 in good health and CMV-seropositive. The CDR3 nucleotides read TGTGCCAGCAGCCAATTTACAGGTGATGATGAAAAACTGTTTTTT. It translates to CASSQFTGDDEKLFF.